This is a list of T cell receptor beta chains from one sample in a study of spatial heterogeneity in lung cancer. From the 5' RACE reads, TCRdb called clonotypes with MiXCR, one entry per CDR3 protein. The sample holds approximately 40,000 distinct CDR3 sequences, about an eighth seen once. The sequences come from PBMCs, collected at surgery. These TCRs come from a male donor with early-stage non-small cell lung cancer. Both conserved end residues are part of each CDR3. The D gene is left open where the match is weak. Clone size is stated in some rows and not others, as once, few, many or a class when expanded.

v_gene: TRBV7-9
abundance: NA
d_gene: NA
j_gene: TRBJ2-3
CDR3nt: TGTGCCAGCAGCTTGGGTGAAGTCACAGATACGCAGTATTTT
CDR3aa: CASSLGEVTDTQYF

v_gene: TRBV7-2
abundance: few
d_gene: NA
j_gene: TRBJ2-5
CDR3nt: TGTGCCAGCAGACCAGGGGTATCGAGGGGGGAGACCCAGTACTTC
CDR3aa: CASRPGVSRGETQYF

v_gene: TRBV25-1
abundance: once
d_gene: NA
j_gene: TRBJ2-1
CDR3nt: TGTGCCAGCAGTCCGGGGAATGAGCAGTTCTTC
CDR3aa: CASSPGNEQFF

v_gene: TRBV7-9
abundance: NA
d_gene: NA
j_gene: TRBJ2-1
CDR3nt: TGTGCCTGCCCCAGCGTCTGGGACTTGCAGTTCTTC
CDR3aa: CACPSVWDLQFF

v_gene: TRBV9
abundance: few
d_gene: TRBD2
j_gene: TRBJ2-6
CDR3nt: TGTGCCAGCAGCGTAGGTAGCGGGAACTCTGGGGCCAACGTCCTGACTTTC
CDR3aa: CASSVGSGNSGANVLTF

v_gene: TRBV5-1
abundance: many
d_gene: TRBD1
j_gene: TRBJ1-2
CDR3nt: TGCGCCAGCAGCCTACTCCCCCAGACAGGGGAGTACGAAGGCTACACCTTC
CDR3aa: CASSLLPQTGEYEGYTF

v_gene: TRBV29-1
abundance: many
d_gene: TRBD1
j_gene: TRBJ2-2
CDR3nt: TGCCTCGGACAGGCGAGGAACACCGGGGAGCTGTTTTTT
CDR3aa: CLGQARNTGELFF

v_gene: TRBV7-8
abundance: NA
d_gene: NA
j_gene: TRBJ2-1
CDR3nt: TGTGCCAGCAGTGATTGGGACACCTACAATGAGCAGTTCTTC
CDR3aa: CASSDWDTYNEQFF

v_gene: TRBV9
abundance: NA
d_gene: NA
j_gene: TRBJ2-7
CDR3nt: TGTGCCAGCTCTACCGGGGACTGGGGTGGCGAGCAGTACTTC
CDR3aa: CASSTGDWGGEQYF

v_gene: TRBV7-6
abundance: few
d_gene: TRBD1
j_gene: TRBJ2-5
CDR3nt: TGTGCCAGCAGCTTAGTGGTTGGACAGGGGCGGGAGACCCAGTACTTC
CDR3aa: CASSLVVGQGRETQYF

v_gene: TRBV4-1
abundance: many
d_gene: TRBD1
j_gene: TRBJ1-1
CDR3nt: TGCGCCAGCAGGGGACAGACCATGAACACTGAAGCTTTCTTT
CDR3aa: CASRGQTMNTEAFF

v_gene: TRBV2
abundance: many
d_gene: NA
j_gene: TRBJ1-3
CDR3nt: TGTGCCAGCAGTGAAACGCCTGGAAACACCATATATTTT
CDR3aa: CASSETPGNTIYF

v_gene: TRBV19
abundance: many
d_gene: NA
j_gene: TRBJ1-4
CDR3nt: TGTGCCACCTCTCGAGACCGTCTGGAAAAACTGTTTTTT
CDR3aa: CATSRDRLEKLFF

v_gene: TRBV7-9
abundance: NA
d_gene: NA
j_gene: TRBJ1-5
CDR3nt: TGTGCCAGCAGCCCCCGGGGAGGCAATCAGCCCCAGCATTTT
CDR3aa: CASSPRGGNQPQHF

v_gene: TRBV6-5
abundance: NA
d_gene: NA
j_gene: TRBJ2-7
CDR3nt: TGTGCCAGCAGTCCGACCGATACAAGAGAGCAGTACTTC
CDR3aa: CASSPTDTREQYF

v_gene: TRBV20-1
abundance: few
d_gene: TRBD1
j_gene: TRBJ2-6
CDR3nt: TGCAGTGCGTCAGGGGGCAAAAGTGTTTCTGGGGCCAACGTCCTGACTTTC
CDR3aa: CSASGGKSVSGANVLTF

v_gene: TRBV27
abundance: NA
d_gene: NA
j_gene: TRBJ2-3
CDR3nt: TGTGCCAGCAGTTTCCGCGTTGGCACAGATACGCAGTATTTT
CDR3aa: CASSFRVGTDTQYF

v_gene: TRBV7-8
abundance: few
d_gene: NA
j_gene: TRBJ1-2
CDR3nt: TGTGCCAGCAGCTTAGGCGGCTATGGCTACACCTTC
CDR3aa: CASSLGGYGYTF

v_gene: TRBV12-3/TRBV12-4
abundance: few
d_gene: TRBD1
j_gene: TRBJ2-7
CDR3nt: TGTGCCAGCACGTTGACAGGGAATTACGGCGAGCAGTACTTC
CDR3aa: CASTLTGNYGEQYF

v_gene: TRBV29-1
abundance: many
d_gene: TRBD2
j_gene: TRBJ2-1
CDR3nt: TGCAGCGTTGAAGGCGGCGGGGGGGCGTACAATGAGCAGTTCTTC
CDR3aa: CSVEGGGGAYNEQFF

v_gene: TRBV7-2
abundance: many
d_gene: NA
j_gene: TRBJ2-6
CDR3nt: TGTGCCAGCAGCTCCGAAATATCAGCGGGTTTTTTCCTGACTTTC
CDR3aa: CASSSEISAGFFLTF

v_gene: TRBV4-2
abundance: many
d_gene: NA
j_gene: TRBJ2-7
CDR3nt: TGTGCCAGCAGCCAAGAAGCGGCCAGGGGCTACGAGCAGTACTTC
CDR3aa: CASSQEAARGYEQYF

v_gene: TRBV11-3
abundance: many
d_gene: NA
j_gene: TRBJ2-1
CDR3nt: TGTGCCAGCAGCTTCGGGAGCGAGCAGTTCTTC
CDR3aa: CASSFGSEQFF

v_gene: TRBV9
abundance: NA
d_gene: TRBD2
j_gene: TRBJ2-7
CDR3nt: TGTGCCAGCAGCGTCAGCGGGGGGTTCCCCTCGTACGAGCAGTACTTC
CDR3aa: CASSVSGGFPSYEQYF

v_gene: TRBV5-1
abundance: few
d_gene: TRBD2
j_gene: TRBJ2-3
CDR3nt: TGCGCCAGCAGCTTGGCGGCTAGCGGGAGCACAGATACGCAGTATTTT
CDR3aa: CASSLAASGSTDTQYF

v_gene: TRBV29-1
abundance: many
d_gene: NA
j_gene: TRBJ2-1
CDR3nt: TGCAGCGTTGAGGTGTGGGAAGCTGGTAATGAGCAGTTCTTC
CDR3aa: CSVEVWEAGNEQFF

v_gene: TRBV28
abundance: NA
d_gene: NA
j_gene: TRBJ2-7
CDR3nt: TGTGCCAGCAGTTCCCAGGGTAGAGGAACCTACGAGCAGTACTTC
CDR3aa: CASSSQGRGTYEQYF

v_gene: TRBV3-1
abundance: many
d_gene: NA
j_gene: TRBJ1-2
CDR3nt: TGTGCCAGCAGCCACCCCCCCCGCGAATGGGGCTACACCTTC
CDR3aa: CASSHPPREWGYTF

v_gene: TRBV12-3/TRBV12-4
abundance: NA
d_gene: TRBD1
j_gene: TRBJ2-7
CDR3nt: TGTGCCAGCAGCTCATGGGACAGGGCGGGCGAGCAGTACTTC
CDR3aa: CASSSWDRAGEQYF

v_gene: TRBV5-6
abundance: NA
d_gene: NA
j_gene: TRBJ1-5
CDR3nt: TGTGCCAGCAGCTTTTCCATAGATGGCAATCAGCCCCAGCATTTT
CDR3aa: CASSFSIDGNQPQHF

v_gene: TRBV5-4
abundance: NA
d_gene: TRBD2
j_gene: TRBJ2-3
CDR3nt: TGTGCCAGCAGCCTGGGACTAGCGGCTAGCACAGATACGCAGTATTTT
CDR3aa: CASSLGLAASTDTQYF

v_gene: TRBV28
abundance: NA
d_gene: NA
j_gene: TRBJ1-5
CDR3nt: TGTGCCAGCAGTTTACCAACAGGACTTAGCAATCAGCCCCAGCATTTT
CDR3aa: CASSLPTGLSNQPQHF

v_gene: TRBV5-1
abundance: few
d_gene: NA
j_gene: TRBJ2-1
CDR3nt: TGCGCCAGCAGCTTGGAGGCTAGTGTGGACAATGAGCAGTTCTTC
CDR3aa: CASSLEASVDNEQFF

v_gene: TRBV29-1
abundance: few
d_gene: NA
j_gene: TRBJ2-5
CDR3nt: TGCAGCGTTGAAGATCCGAAGACCCAGTACTTC
CDR3aa: CSVEDPKTQYF

v_gene: TRBV29-1
abundance: many
d_gene: NA
j_gene: TRBJ2-2
CDR3nt: TGCAGCGTTAGTCATGATTTGGGCCTCCAGGGGCGGAACACCGGGGAGCTGTTTTTT
CDR3aa: CSVSHDLGLQGRNTGELFF

v_gene: TRBV10-3
abundance: many
d_gene: TRBD1
j_gene: TRBJ2-7
CDR3nt: TGTGCCATCAGTGATCTTAACAGGGGCGGTAACTACGAGCAGTACTTC
CDR3aa: CAISDLNRGGNYEQYF

v_gene: TRBV28
abundance: many
d_gene: NA
j_gene: TRBJ1-2
CDR3nt: TGTGCCAGCAGGGGGCCTAGTGATGGCTACACCTTC
CDR3aa: CASRGPSDGYTF

v_gene: TRBV5-1
abundance: few
d_gene: NA
j_gene: TRBJ2-1
CDR3nt: TGCGCCAGCAGCTTGGTGTCTAGCGCCGTAGAGGAGCAGTTCTTC
CDR3aa: CASSLVSSAVEEQFF

v_gene: TRBV20-1
abundance: NA
d_gene: TRBD2
j_gene: TRBJ2-1
CDR3nt: TGCAGTGCTCAACTGACTAGCGGGAGGGACGGAAGGTACAATGAGCAGTTCTTC
CDR3aa: CSAQLTSGRDGRYNEQFF

v_gene: TRBV27
abundance: few
d_gene: NA
j_gene: TRBJ1-6
CDR3nt: TGTGCCAGCAGTTATGGCAGGGAAAGCTCACCCCTCCACTTT
CDR3aa: CASSYGRESSPLHF

v_gene: TRBV13
abundance: medium-sized
d_gene: NA
j_gene: TRBJ2-7
CDR3nt: TGTGCCAGCAGCTTAGGGCGGGGGCCAACCTACGAGCAGTACTTC
CDR3aa: CASSLGRGPTYEQYF

v_gene: TRBV6-2/TRBV6-3
abundance: many
d_gene: NA
j_gene: TRBJ1-5
CDR3nt: TGTGCCAGCATTAGCGTCTTAAATAGCAATCAGCCCCAGCATTTT
CDR3aa: CASISVLNSNQPQHF

v_gene: TRBV20-1
abundance: NA
d_gene: NA
j_gene: TRBJ2-1
CDR3nt: TGCAGTGCTACCGGGGGTCGCTCCTACAATGAGCAGTTCTTC
CDR3aa: CSATGGRSYNEQFF

v_gene: TRBV7-6
abundance: many
d_gene: TRBD1
j_gene: TRBJ1-4
CDR3nt: TGTGCCAGCAGCTTAAGGGACAGCCCTAATGAAAAACTGTTTTTT
CDR3aa: CASSLRDSPNEKLFF

v_gene: TRBV12-3/TRBV12-4
abundance: NA
d_gene: NA
j_gene: TRBJ2-1
CDR3nt: TGTGCCAGCAGTCGCAAGGGACCCGAGAATGAGCAGTTCTTC
CDR3aa: CASSRKGPENEQFF